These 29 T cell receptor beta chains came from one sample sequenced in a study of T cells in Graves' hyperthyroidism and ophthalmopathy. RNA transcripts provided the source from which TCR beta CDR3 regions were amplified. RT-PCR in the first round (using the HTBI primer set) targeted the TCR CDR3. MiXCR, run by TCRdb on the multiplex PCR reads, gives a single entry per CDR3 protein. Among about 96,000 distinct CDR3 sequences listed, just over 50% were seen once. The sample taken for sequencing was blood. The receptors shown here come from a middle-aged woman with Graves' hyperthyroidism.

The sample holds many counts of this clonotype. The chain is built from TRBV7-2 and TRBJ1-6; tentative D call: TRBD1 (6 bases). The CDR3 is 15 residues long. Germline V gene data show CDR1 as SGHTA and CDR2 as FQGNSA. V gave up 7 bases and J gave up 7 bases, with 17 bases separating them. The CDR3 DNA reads TGTGCCAGCACCCCTACGGCAGGGACAAATTCACCCCTCCACTTT. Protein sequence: CASTPTAGTNSPLHF.

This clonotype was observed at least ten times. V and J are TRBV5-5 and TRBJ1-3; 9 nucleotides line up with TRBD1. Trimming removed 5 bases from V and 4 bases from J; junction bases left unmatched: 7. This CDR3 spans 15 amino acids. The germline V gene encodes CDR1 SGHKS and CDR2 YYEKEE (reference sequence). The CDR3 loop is CASSRDRGIGNTIYF. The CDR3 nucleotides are TGTGCCAGCAGTCGCGACAGGGGGATCGGAAACACCATATATTTT.

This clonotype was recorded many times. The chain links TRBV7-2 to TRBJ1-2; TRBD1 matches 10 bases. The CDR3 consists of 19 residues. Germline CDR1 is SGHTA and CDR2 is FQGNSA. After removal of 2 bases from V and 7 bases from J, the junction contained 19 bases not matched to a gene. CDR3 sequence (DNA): TGTGCCAGCAGCTTACGTTCTCGGGACAGGGGTACTACTATTGGTGGCTACACCTTC. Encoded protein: CASSLRSRDRGTTIGGYTF.

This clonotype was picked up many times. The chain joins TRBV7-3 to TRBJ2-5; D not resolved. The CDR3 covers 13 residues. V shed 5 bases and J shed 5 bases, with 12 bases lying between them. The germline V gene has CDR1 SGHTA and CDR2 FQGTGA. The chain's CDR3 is CASSPLGSETQYF. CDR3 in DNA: TGTGCCAGCAGCCCTCTTGGGTCGGAGACCCAGTACTTC.

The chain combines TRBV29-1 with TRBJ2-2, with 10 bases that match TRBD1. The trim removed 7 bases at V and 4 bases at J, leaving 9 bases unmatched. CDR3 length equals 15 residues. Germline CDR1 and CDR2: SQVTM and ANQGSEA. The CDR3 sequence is CSARPGTGVTGELFF. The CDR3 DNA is TGCAGCGCCAGACCCGGGACAGGGGTCACCGGGGAGCTGTTTTTT.

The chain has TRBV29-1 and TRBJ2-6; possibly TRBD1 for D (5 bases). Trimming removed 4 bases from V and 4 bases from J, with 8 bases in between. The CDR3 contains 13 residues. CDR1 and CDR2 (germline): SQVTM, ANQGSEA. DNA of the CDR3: TGCAGCGTTGCGTGGACAGGGGCCAACGTCCTGACTTTC. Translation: CSVAWTGANVLTF.

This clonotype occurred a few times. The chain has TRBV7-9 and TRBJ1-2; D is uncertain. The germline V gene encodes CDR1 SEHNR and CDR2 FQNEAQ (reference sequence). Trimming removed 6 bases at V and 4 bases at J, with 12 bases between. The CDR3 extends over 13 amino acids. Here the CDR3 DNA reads TGTGCCAGCAGTTTCACGGGAATCTATGGCTACACCTTC. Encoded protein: CASSFTGIYGYTF.

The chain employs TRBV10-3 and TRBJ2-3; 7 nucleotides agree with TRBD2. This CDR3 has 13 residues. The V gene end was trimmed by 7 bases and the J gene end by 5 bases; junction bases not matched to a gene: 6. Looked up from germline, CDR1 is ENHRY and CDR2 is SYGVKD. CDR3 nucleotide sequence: TGTGCCATCAAGCCGGCGGGAGAAGATACGCAGTATTTT. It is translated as CAIKPAGEDTQYF.

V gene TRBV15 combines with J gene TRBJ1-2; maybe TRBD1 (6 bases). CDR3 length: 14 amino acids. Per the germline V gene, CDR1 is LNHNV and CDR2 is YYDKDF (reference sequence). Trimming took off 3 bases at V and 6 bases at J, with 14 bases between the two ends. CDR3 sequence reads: CATSSEQGRHGYTF. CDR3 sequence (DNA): TGTGCCACCAGCAGTGAGCAGGGGAGGCATGGCTACACCTTC. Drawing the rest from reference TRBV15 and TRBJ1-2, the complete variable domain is DAMVIQNPRYQVTQFGKPVTLSCSQTLNHNVMYWYQQKSSQAPKLLFHYYDKDFNNEADTPDNFQSRRPNTSFCFLDIRSPGLGDTAMYLCATSSEQGRHGYTFGSGTRLTVV.

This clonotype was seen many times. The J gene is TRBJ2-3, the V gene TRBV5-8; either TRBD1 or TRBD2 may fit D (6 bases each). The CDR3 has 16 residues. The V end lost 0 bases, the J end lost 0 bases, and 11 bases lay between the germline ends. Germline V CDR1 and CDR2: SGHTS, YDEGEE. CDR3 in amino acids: CASSLAWGASTDTQYF. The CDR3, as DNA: TGTGCCAGCAGCTTGGCCTGGGGGGCGAGCACAGATACGCAGTATTTT.

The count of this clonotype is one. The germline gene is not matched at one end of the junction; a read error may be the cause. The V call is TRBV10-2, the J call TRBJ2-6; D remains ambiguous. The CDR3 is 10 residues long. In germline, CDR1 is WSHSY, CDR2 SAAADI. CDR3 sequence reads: CASRFLTEAF. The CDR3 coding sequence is TGCGCCAGCAGATTTCTCACTGAAGCTTTC.

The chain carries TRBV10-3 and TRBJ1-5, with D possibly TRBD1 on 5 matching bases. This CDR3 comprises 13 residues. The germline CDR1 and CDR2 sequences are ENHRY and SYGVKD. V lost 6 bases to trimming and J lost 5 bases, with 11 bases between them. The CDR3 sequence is CAISRDPHQPQHF. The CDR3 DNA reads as TGTGCCATCAGCCGGGACCCCCATCAGCCCCAGCATTTT.

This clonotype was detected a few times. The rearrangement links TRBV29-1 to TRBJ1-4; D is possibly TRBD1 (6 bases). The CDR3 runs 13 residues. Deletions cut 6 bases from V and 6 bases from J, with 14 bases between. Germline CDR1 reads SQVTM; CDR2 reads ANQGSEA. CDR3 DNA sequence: TGCAGCGTAGGAACAGGGCGGCATGAAAAACTGTTTTTT. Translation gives CSVGTGRHEKLFF.

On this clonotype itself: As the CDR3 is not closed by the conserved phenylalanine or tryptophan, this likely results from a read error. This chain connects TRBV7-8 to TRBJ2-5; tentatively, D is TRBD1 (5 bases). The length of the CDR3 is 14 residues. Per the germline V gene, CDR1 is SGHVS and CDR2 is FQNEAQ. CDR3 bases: TGTGCCGGCAGCTTTCCGCAGGGCCAGGACACCCAGTACCTC. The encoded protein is CAGSFPQGQDTQYL.

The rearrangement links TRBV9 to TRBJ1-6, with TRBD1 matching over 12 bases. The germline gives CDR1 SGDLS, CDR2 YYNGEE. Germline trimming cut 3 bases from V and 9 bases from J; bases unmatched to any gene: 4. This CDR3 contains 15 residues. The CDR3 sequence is CASSAGQGARSPLHF. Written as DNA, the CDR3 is TGTGCCAGCAGCGCGGGACAGGGGGCGCGTTCACCCCTCCACTTT.

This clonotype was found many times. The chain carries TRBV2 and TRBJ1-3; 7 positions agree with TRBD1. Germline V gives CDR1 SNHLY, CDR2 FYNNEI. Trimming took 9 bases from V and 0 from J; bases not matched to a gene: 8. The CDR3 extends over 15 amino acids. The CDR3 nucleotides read TGTGCCAGACTAGGGACAGCGAACTCTGGAAACACCATATATTTT. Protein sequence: CARLGTANSGNTIYF.

The CDR3 DNA reads TGTGCCAGCAGTCGGAGGACTAGCGGGAGTTCCGAGCAGTACTTC. It specifies CASSRRTSGSSEQYF. J is TRBJ2-7 and V is TRBV6-6; 13 bases line up with TRBD2. The J segment lost 6 bases and the V segment lost 5 bases, leaving 7 bases of the junction unmatched. CDR1 and CDR2 (germline): MNHNY, SVGAGI (reference sequence). The CDR3 extends over 15 amino acids.

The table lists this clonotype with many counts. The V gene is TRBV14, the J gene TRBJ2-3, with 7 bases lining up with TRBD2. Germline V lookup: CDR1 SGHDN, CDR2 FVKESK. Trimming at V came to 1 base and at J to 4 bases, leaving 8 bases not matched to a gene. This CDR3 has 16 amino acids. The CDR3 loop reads CASSQVPGGRPDTQYF. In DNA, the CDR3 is TGTGCCAGCAGCCAAGTTCCGGGAGGACGACCAGATACGCAGTATTTT.

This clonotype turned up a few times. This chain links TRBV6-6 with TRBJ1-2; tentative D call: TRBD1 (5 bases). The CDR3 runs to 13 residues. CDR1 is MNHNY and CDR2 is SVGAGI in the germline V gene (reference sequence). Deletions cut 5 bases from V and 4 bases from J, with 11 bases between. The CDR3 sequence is CASSATATYGYTF. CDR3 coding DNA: TGTGCCAGCAGTGCGACAGCTACCTATGGCTACACCTTC.

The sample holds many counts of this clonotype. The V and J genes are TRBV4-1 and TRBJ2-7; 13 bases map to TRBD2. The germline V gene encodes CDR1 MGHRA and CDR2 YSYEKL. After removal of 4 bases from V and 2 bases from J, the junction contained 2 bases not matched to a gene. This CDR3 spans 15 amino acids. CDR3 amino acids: CASSPGTSGTYEQYF. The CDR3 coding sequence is TGCGCCAGCAGCCCGGGGACTAGCGGGACCTACGAGCAGTACTTC.

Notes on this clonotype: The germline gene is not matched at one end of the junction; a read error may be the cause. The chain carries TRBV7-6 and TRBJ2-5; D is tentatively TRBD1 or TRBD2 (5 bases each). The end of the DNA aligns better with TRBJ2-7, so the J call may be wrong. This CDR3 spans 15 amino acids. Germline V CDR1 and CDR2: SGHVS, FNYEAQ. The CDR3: CASGSGAANSCEQYF. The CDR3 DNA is TGTGCCAGTGGTTCCGGGGCAGCAAATTCCTGCGAGCAGTACTTC.

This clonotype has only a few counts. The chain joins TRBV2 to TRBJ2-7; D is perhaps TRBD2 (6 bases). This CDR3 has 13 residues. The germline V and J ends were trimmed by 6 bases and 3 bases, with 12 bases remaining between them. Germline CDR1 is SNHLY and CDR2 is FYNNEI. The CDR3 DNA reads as TGTGCCAGCAGCCCCGACGGGGGCTACGAGCAGTACTTC. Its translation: CASSPDGGYEQYF.

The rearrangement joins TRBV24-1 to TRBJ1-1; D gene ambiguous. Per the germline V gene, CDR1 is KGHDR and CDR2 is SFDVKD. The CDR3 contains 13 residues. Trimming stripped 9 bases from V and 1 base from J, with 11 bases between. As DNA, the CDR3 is TGTGCCACCCCCCATAACCCGAACACTGAAGCTTTCTTT. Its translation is CATPHNPNTEAFF.

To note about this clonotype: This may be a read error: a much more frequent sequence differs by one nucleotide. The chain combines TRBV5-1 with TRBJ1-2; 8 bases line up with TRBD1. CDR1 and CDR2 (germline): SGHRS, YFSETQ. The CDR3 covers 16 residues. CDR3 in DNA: TGCGCCAGCAGCTTGGGCAATACCGGGACAGGCTATGGCCACACCTTC. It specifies CASSLGNTGTGYGHTF.

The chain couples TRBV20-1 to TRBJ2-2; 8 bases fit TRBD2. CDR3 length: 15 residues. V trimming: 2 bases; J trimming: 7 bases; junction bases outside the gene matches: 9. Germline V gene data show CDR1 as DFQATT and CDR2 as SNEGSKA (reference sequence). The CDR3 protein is CSARPRGGGDGELFF. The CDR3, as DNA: TGCAGTGCTAGACCTCGGGGGGGGGGGGACGGGGAGCTGTTTTTT.

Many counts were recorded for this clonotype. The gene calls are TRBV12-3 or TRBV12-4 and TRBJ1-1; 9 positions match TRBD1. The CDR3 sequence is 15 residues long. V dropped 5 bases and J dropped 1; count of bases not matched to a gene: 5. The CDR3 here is CASSPRDRANTEAFF. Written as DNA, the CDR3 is TGTGCCAGCAGTCCCAGGGACAGGGCGAACACTGAAGCTTTCTTT.

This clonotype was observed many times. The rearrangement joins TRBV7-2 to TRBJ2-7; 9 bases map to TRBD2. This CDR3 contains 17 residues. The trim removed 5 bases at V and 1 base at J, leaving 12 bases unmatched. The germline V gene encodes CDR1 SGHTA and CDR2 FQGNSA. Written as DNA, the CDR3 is TGTGCCAGCAGCCAAGACCCTATTAGCGGGAGTTCCTACGAGCAGTACTTC. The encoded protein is CASSQDPISGSSYEQYF.

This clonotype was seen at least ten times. The CDR3 DNA sequence: TGTGCCAGCAGCTTAACGGGCGGCGTTAATGAAAAACTGTTTTTT. Translated: CASSLTGGVNEKLFF. V and J are TRBV7-3 and TRBJ1-4, with no clear D. This CDR3 region has 15 residues. V was clipped by 0 bases and J by 4 bases, with 9 bases between them. Germline-derived CDR1 and CDR2 are SGHTA and FQGTGA.

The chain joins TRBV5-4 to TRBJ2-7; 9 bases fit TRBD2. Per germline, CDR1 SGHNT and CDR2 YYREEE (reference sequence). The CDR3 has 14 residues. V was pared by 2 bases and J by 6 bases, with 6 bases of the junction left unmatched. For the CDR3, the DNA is TGTGCCAGCAGCTTCGCGGGAGGGGTGGGCGAGCAGTACTTC. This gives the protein CASSFAGGVGEQYF.